Included here is one T cell receptor (beta chain) sequence, with context. Its antigen remains unidentified. The data derive from a study of T cell repertoires in cytomegalovirus infection. At the level of the study: Through public TCR beta signatures, both CMV infection and matching HLA type were indicated.

With 6 bases clipped from V and 6 bases from J, the junction kept 13 bases outside the gene matches. This CDR3 has 15 residues. Germline V CDR1 and CDR2: LNHDA, SQIVND (reference sequence). TCRdb passed the reads through MiXCR, listing each CDR3 protein once. The table lists about 740,000 distinct CDR3 sequences, around 31% of them singletons. This rearrangement joins TRBV19 to TRBJ1-2, with 7 bases aligning to TRBD1. The source was cultured PBMCs, collected from culture after CMV antigen stimulation. This TCR came from a human donor in good health (CMV status not recorded). Some clones in this sample may be carry-over from other donors' samples. CDR3 nucleotides: TGTGCCAGTAGGACCACAGGGGACAGAATAAATGGCTACACCTTC. Translated, it gives CASRTTGDRINGYTF.